This T cell receptor (beta chain) came from a study of molecular identifiers for immune sequencing clone quantification. Regarding the study as a whole: Clones above 20 RNA copies contained over 97% of effector molecules and under 1% of naive molecules. One cell's worth of spiked Jurkat TCR RNA was reportedly detectable among about a million naive cells.

Each library that profiled naive CD8 cells came from roughly 20,000 to 1,000,000 sorted cells with 10%, 30% or 50% RNA. TCRdb reanalysed the PCR reads using MiXCR and keeps one entry per CDR3 protein. The repertoire holds 460,000 or so distinct CDR3 sequences, with 20% to 25% as singletons. Details on this clonotype: As yet, its antigen is unknown.

V was trimmed by 3 bases and J by 1 base, leaving 12 bases between them. The CDR3 contains 15 residues. From germline, CDR1 is SGDLS and CDR2 YYNGEE. Sequencing used naive CD8+ T cells from blood, with Jurkat cell RNA spiked in. The subset: FACS-sorted CD8+CD4-CCR7+CD45RA+ naive T cells. The TCR was taken from a human donor in good health. Some libraries in this study had Jurkat cell RNA spiked in. The chain links TRBV9 to TRBJ2-3; unclear D gene. CDR3: CASSAAGGGTDTQYF. In DNA form, the CDR3 reads TGTGCCAGCAGCGCCGCCGGTGGTGGCACAGATACGCAGTATTTT.